This T cell receptor beta chain was found in a study of control samples from healthy donors and cancer patients. V trimming: 7 bases; J trimming: 2 bases; junction bases outside the gene matches: 5. Germline V gives CDR1 WNHNN, CDR2 SYGVQD (reference sequence). CDR3 size: 15 residues. Generated by immunoSEQ multiplex PCR, the TCRdb table keeps only in-frame clones and is missing some. Of about 160,000 clones in the sample, approximately 94% are singletons; the top ten hold about 14%. The receptor was derived from a man between 60 and 70 years old with colorectal cancer. V usage is TRBV10-1 and J usage is TRBJ2-1, with TRBD1 matching 10 bases. Specimen: PBMCs. The CDR3, as DNA: TGCGCCAGCACCGCCGGGACAGGGGCCTACAATGAGCAGTTCTTC. Protein product: CASTAGTGAYNEQFF.